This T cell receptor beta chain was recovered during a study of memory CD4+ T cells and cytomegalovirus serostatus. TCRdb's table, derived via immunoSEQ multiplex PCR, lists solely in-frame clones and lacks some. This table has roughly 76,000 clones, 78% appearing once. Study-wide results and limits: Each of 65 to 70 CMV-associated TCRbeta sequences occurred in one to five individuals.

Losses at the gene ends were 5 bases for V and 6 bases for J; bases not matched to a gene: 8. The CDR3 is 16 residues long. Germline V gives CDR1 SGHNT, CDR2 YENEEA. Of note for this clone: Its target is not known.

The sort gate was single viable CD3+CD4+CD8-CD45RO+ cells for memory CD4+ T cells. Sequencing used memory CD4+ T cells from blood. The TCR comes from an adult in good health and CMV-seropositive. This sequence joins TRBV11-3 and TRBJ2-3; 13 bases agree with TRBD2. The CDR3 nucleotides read TGTGCCAGCAGCACCGGGACTAGCGGGGAAGAGGATACGCAGTATTTT. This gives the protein CASSTGTSGEEDTQYF.